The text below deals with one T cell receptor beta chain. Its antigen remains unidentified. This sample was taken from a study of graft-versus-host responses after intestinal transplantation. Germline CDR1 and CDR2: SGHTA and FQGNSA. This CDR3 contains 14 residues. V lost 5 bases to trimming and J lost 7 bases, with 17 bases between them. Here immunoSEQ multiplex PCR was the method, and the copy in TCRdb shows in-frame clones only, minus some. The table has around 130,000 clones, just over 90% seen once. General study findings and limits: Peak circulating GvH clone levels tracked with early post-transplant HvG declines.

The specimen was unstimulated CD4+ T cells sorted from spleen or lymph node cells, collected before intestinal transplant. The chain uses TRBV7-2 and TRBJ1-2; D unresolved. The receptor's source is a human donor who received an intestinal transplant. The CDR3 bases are TGTGCCAGCAGCCCCCGCCTAAACACGTTTGGCTACACCTTC. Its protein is CASSPRLNTFGYTF.